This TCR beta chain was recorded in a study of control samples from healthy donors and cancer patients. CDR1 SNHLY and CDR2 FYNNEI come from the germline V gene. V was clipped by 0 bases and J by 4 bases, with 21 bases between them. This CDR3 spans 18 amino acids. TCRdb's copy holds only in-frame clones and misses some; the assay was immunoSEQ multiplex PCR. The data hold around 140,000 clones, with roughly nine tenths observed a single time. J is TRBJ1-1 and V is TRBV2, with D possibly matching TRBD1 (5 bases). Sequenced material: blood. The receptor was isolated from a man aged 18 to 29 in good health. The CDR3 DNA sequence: TGTGCCAGCAGTGAAGCGCAATACGGGGCCGCTGGGAGCACTGAAGCTTTCTTT. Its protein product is CASSEAQYGAAGSTEAFF.